The following is a TCR beta chain sequence with its context. This clone has only one observation. This clone's antigen is unknown. Base qualities are missing; no much larger clone stands one base away. For sex, age, current smoking status and body mass index, every depressed patient had a pairwise-matched non-depressed control. Every participant was of European descent. Controls had no current or lifetime mood disorder and scored 5 or less on the Quick Inventory of Depressive Symptoms-Self Report. Major medical conditions, Axis I/II comorbidities, regular medication or illicit drug use, and drinking over 100 g alcohol a week were all grounds for excluding any participant. About 30 ml of peripheral blood was collected into EDTA tubes from each participant. Thawed PBMCs underwent magnetic negative selection with the BD IMag Human CD4 T Lymphocyte Enrichment Set to purify CD4+ T cells. The CD4+ enrichment method typically yielded around 96% purity as confirmed by flow cytometry. A subgroup of a few case-control pairs, chosen blind to the chemokine receptor expression and flow-cytometric repertoire skewing results, underwent TCRbeta sequencing. Every blood sample was taken in the morning at 8:00 a.m., after which PBMCs were separated out using Ficoll-Hypaque gradient centrifugation. PBMCs were cryopreserved by gradual cooling to -80 degrees C and were kept in liquid nitrogen until assay.

The data derive from a study of untreated major depressive disorder listed by TCRdb under 2018. Some background on the complete study: This cross-sectional case-control study compared T cell phenotype and TCR repertoire between antidepressant-free major depressive disorder patients and individually matched non-depressed controls. The sequencing was a follow-up to the differences in Vbeta 5.1, Vbeta 11 and Vbeta 22 usage that flow cytometry had picked up across the whole cohort.

Points the paper makes about the study in general: In the sequencing data, TRBV25-01 and TRBV02-01 usage matched the flow-cytometry pattern without reaching statistical significance. Sequencing confirmed higher TRBV05-01 (Vbeta 5.1) usage among CD4+ T cells of depressed patients than controls, with p = 0.040 in a one-tailed test. Because of the strict matching and exclusion criteria, the study sample was comparatively small, which limits how generalizable the findings are. In every sequenced subject, the top five TRBV05-01 clones were all identified as private clones. For the sequencing comparisons, planned one-tailed tests were run on just three Vbeta families that had been chosen in advance.

The Qiagen DNeasy Blood and Tissue Kit was used to extract total genomic DNA from purified CD4+ T cells. The TCRbeta CDR3 region, defined according to IMGT, was amplified and sequenced using immunoSEQ immunosequencing protocols. For the original study's pipeline: Preprocessing of raw sequence data for PCR and sequencing error correction was performed by the immunoSEQ service. After being loaded into the immunoSEQ Analyzer, the data underwent further analysis with VDJtools v1.0.7. The paired Wilcoxon signed-rank test was applied to assess differences between patients and controls. Not all clones reach the TCRdb copy of this immuneACCESS table, which keeps in-frame sequences only. Checked studies attribute under half of the gap to unresolved V genes and leave the rest unexplained. V, J and clone size derive from that table, while D and trimming were established from the DNA sequence. This sample gives almost 20,000 clones in total; over 75% of them show up just once. The top ten constitute less than 1% of the sample.

Including the terminal cysteine and phenylalanine, the CDR3 comprises 14 residues. Only the CDR3 region is kept as DNA, spanning 42 bases read in frame from base 1. Trimming takes 4 bases off V and 2 bases off J; junction bases not matched to a gene: 4. CDR1 and CDR2 (MGHRA, YSYEKL) derive from the germline V gene. Sequencing was carried out using CD4+ T cells from PBMCs. Recombination linked TRBV4-1 to TRBJ1-1, with 7 bases aligning to TRBD1. The sequence derives from a woman aged 25 to 39 in good health. Here the CDR3 is given as CASSRRQGNTEAFF. The sequenced DNA is TGCGCCAGCAGCCGGCGACAGGGAAACACTGAAGCTTTCTTT.